This T cell receptor (beta chain) was documented in a study of blood T cell repertoires in COVID-19. About the research overall: Acute and convalescent COVID-19 samples came from the United States, Italy and Spain. PBMCs, B-cell-depleted T cells, or T cells were the source of the cDNA or gDNA that made up the material.

Seattle patient enrollment occurred during active infection, with longitudinal follow-up thereafter. In the study's own analysis: Reference gene primers were amplified, and this amplification served to estimate nucleated cell counts. Assay: immunoSEQ multiplex PCR; the TCRdb copy retains only in-frame clones and omits some. V, J and clone size reflect that table, while D and trimming were determined from the DNA. The table lists fewer than 250,000 clones, 85% to 90% of them singletons. CDR1 and CDR2 (germline): MNHEY, SVGAGI. V lost 0 bases to trimming and J lost 1 base, with 9 bases between them. The CDR3 has 15 amino acids.

The chain links TRBV6-5 to TRBJ1-1; D is uncertain. What was sequenced was peripheral blood. This receptor was identified in a man in his forties or fifties with COVID-19, enrolled during active disease. CDR3 nucleotides: TGTGCCAGCAGTTACTCTTTTACAGCGAACACTGAAGCTTTCTTT. Its translation is CASSYSFTANTEAFF.